The present T cell receptor beta chain was sequenced within a study of Ad26.COV2.S vaccination and SARS-CoV-2 variants (dated by TCRdb to the early 2020s). For context, the study as a whole: Donors in the vaccine arm were drawn from COV1001, a phase I-IIa trial of Ad26.COV2.S in healthy adults that was multicentre, randomized, double-blind and placebo-controlled. Ad26.COV2.S was administered intramuscularly at 5 x 10^10 or 1 x 10^11 viral particles, either as a single shot or as two shots given 56 days apart. TCRbeta repertoire sequencing was used to assess the specificity and breadth of SARS-CoV-2-reactive T cell receptors after Ad26.COV2.S vaccination. A total of approximately 30 samples were included in the TCR-sequenced set, comprising approximately 20 Ad26.COV2.S vaccine recipients, 5 placebo recipients and 8 SARS-CoV-2 convalescent individuals. Trial participants were randomized into five groups of five, in which low-dose or high-dose Ad26.COV2.S was given once or twice, or placebo was given on both occasions. Blinding of investigators to trial group allocation was maintained during experiments and outcome assessment.

With respect to this clone: Its recognized antigen is unknown. Nothing much larger sits one base from this clone, and base qualities are not available.

Study-level results and caveats: Compared with placebo recipients, Ad26.COV2.S recipients showed higher spike-specific TCR breadth (P = 0.0014). According to the authors, total T cell responses may have been underestimated by the TCR breadth and depth analyses. After vaccination, spike-specific CD8+ and CD4+ T cell responses were reported to show substantial breadth. Non-spike TCR breadth was comparable between vaccine and placebo recipients, consistent with the vaccine containing only spike. Comparing responses between vaccine doses or regimens was not something the study was powered to do.

The immunoSEQ Assay was the method used to sequence TCRbeta CDR3 regions. After extraction, genomic DNA underwent amplification by bias-controlled multiplex PCR, followed by high-throughput sequencing. Per the original workflow: To quantify the absolute abundance of each unique TCRbeta CDR3 region, sequences were collapsed and filtered. T cell fraction was estimated by normalization of TCRbeta template counts to usable DNA, with usable DNA being measured through amplification of reference genes present in all nucleated cells. Repertoire TCRs were annotated as SARS-CoV-2-specific when V gene, CDR3 amino acid sequence and J gene were exactly matched to a known reactive TCR set. The reference SARS-CoV-2 TCR set came from MIRA and was filtered for enrichment in COVID-19-positive ImmuneCODE repertoires, removing public or cross-reactive TCRs. Drawing on the MIRA antigens, annotated TCRs were analysed further at the level of specific ORF or position within ORF. Breadth was defined as annotated unique rearrangements over total unique productive rearrangements; depth was the summed frequency of those rearrangements. Two-sided Wilcoxon rank-sum tests were used to compare TCR breadth between groups. Imported from immuneACCESS, the table was reduced by TCRdb to in-frame sequences with V and J called. These copies leave out some clones; in studies compared against another copy, an unresolved V gene accounts for under half, and the cause of the remainder is not known. V and J calls and clone size follow that table, whereas D and trimming were derived from the DNA. The sample table lists around 400,000 clones, about 93% of them with a count of one. The ten top clones hold 12% of the sample.

The treatment or condition label of this sample denotes: approximately 18 received Ad26.COV2.S at low or high dose, single or two shots; a few received placebo; per-sample allocation not given. For vaccine and placebo recipients, repertoires were sequenced using samples collected on day 63 after the first injection. Cohort 1b enrolled roughly 25 adults aged 18-55 years at a single site in Boston, USA, between 29 July and 7 August 2020. Ad26.COV2.S was a replication-incompetent adenovirus type 26 vector expressing a prefusion-stabilized SARS-CoV-2 spike protein from the original Wuhan strain. The source is a person between 18 and 65 years old who received the Ad26.COV2.S COVID-19 vaccine or a placebo. The sequencing used peripheral blood, collected in a trial of Ad26.COV2.S vaccine versus placebo.

The CDR3 corresponds to CASSLDLADPYEQYF. The sequenced DNA is TGCGCCAGCAGCTTGGATCTAGCTGACCCCTACGAGCAGTACTTC. Recombination connected TRBV5-1 to TRBJ2-7; tentative D gene TRBD2, with 5 bases matching. Relative to germline, V is 0 bases shorter and J is 2 bases shorter, with 12 bases between their ends. CDR1 and CDR2, per the germline V gene, are SGHRS and YFSETQ. From cysteine to phenylalanine, the CDR3 is 15 amino acids long. The sequence is cut down to CDR3 DNA, 45 bases in frame from base 1.